The present T cell receptor beta chain was sequenced within a study of blood T cell repertoires in COVID-19 (dated by TCRdb to the early 2020s). At the level of the whole study: Samples covering the acute and convalescent phases of COVID-19 were provided by collaborators in the United States, Italy and Spain. The prospective study material was composed of cDNA or gDNA derived from T cells, B-cell-depleted T cells, or PBMCs. The dataset comprised deeply sampled blood TCRbeta repertoires from subjects exposed to, actively infected with, or recovered from COVID-19. The repertoires were released in a freely available public database intended as a resource for research on the immune response to SARS-CoV-2. Samples were obtained from the ongoing ImmuneRACE study (first 160 participants) and from some 1,200 subjects provided by 6 global collaborators. Nearly every sample came with metadata listing a de-identified subject ID, COVID-19 status, age in years and sex. Where available, HLA class I and class II types were taken from metadata supplied by the sample provider and were not determined by assay-based typing. Beyond this particular receptor, the publication reports: The amount of clinical and demographic metadata varied by source and participant and was provided uncurated.

This clone turned up a few times. It has no known antigen specificity. There are no base qualities to consult, and no much larger clone falls within one base. The immunoSEQ Assay, a bias-controlled multiplex PCR, was used to amplify TCRbeta CDR3 regions from genomic DNA. On the authors' methods: The number of nucleated cells in each sample was estimated from the amplification of reference gene primers within the assay. To quantify the absolute abundance of each unique TCRbeta CDR3 rearrangement, sequence reads were collapsed and filtered. For each sample, productive Simpson clonality was calculated by taking the square root of Simpson's diversity index across productive rearrangements. This is the immuneACCESS table as TCRdb keeps it, with only in-frame sequences that have V and J called. A part of the clones is gone; compared with another copy, unresolved V genes explain less than half, and the rest is unexplained. V, J and clone size reflect that table, while D and trimming were determined from the DNA. This sample has roughly 100,000 clones in its table, and approximately 84% of those were observed once. Together, the top ten hold 11% to 15% of the sample.

CDR1 and CDR2 were assigned from the germline V gene as MGHDK and SYGVNS. The germline ends are 9 bases apart after V is trimmed by 2 bases and J by 7 bases. The CDR3 contains 13 residues, cysteine and phenylalanine counted. Just CDR3 DNA is preserved here, 39 bases in frame from base 1. The collaborating institutions used their own protocols to collect whole blood in K2EDTA tubes. For TCRbeta analysis, collaborator samples were shipped as frozen whole blood, as isolated PBMCs, or as DNA extracted from either sample type. Sequenced sample: peripheral blood. The chain employs TRBV25-1 and TRBJ1-5, with TRBD1 tentatively as D gene (6 bases match). This receptor was taken from a woman aged 60-75 years with acute or convalescent COVID-19. The DNA sequence follows: TGTGCCAGCAGTGAAGGGGGCGGGCAGCCCCAGCATTTT. Its coded protein is CASSEGGGQPQHF.